Each of the 7 T cell receptor beta chains below was sequenced from the same sample in a study of T cells in Graves' hyperthyroidism and ophthalmopathy. Amplification targeted TCR beta CDR3 regions from RNA transcripts. TCR CDR3 underwent first-round RT-PCR with the HTBI primer set. TCRdb re-called the multiplex PCR reads with MiXCR, one entry per CDR3 protein. The repertoire holds fewer than 700,000 distinct CDR3 sequences, approximately 17% seen once, with around 17% in the top ten. The sequencing input was blood. The receptors were sampled from a woman between 18 and 30 years old with Graves' ophthalmopathy.

This clonotype was recorded a few times. The rearrangement uses TRBV6-2 or TRBV6-3 and TRBJ1-1; TRBD1 might be the D (6 bases). Trimming shortened V by 6 bases and J by 11 bases, and 13 bases separated the two germline ends. CDR3 length: 11 residues. From germline, CDR1 is MNHEY and CDR2 SVGEGT. The CDR3 DNA follows: TGTGCCAGCAGACAGGGCGCAAGGGCTTTCTTT. Translating it yields CASRQGARAFF.

The genes are TRBV25-1 and TRBJ2-7; D not resolved. The CDR3 has 14 amino acids. Germline CDR1 MGHDK, CDR2 SYGVNS. Trimming shortened V by 8 bases and J by 0 bases, and 14 bases separated the two germline ends. CDR3 in amino acids: CASQEGATSYEQYF. CDR3 bases: TGTGCCAGCCAGGAAGGTGCCACCTCCTACGAGCAGTACTTC.

This clonotype was seen many times. The gene calls are TRBV27 and TRBJ1-1, with a possible D match to TRBD1 (5 bases). CDR3 length: 14 amino acids. Germline CDR1 MNHEY, CDR2 SMNVEV (reference sequence). Trimming took off 7 bases at V and 0 bases at J, with 12 bases between the two ends. CDR3 region: CASNLLTVNTEAFF. CDR3 DNA sequence: TGTGCCAGCAACCTCTTGACAGTGAACACTGAAGCTTTCTTT.

This clonotype was recorded a few times. The chain links TRBV30 to TRBJ2-5; D is possibly TRBD2 (7 bases). CDR1 and CDR2 from the germline V gene are GTSNPN and SVGIG (reference sequence). The CDR3 length is 13 residues. Trimming removed 3 bases from V and 2 bases from J, with 10 bases in between. CDR3 sequence reads: CAWRGGPQETQYF. The CDR3 DNA reads TGTGCCTGGAGGGGGGGGCCGCAAGAGACCCAGTACTTC.

This clonotype was counted ten times or more. The rearrangement links TRBV28 to TRBJ1-1; D is ambiguous. V was shortened by 6 bases and J by 2 bases, with 10 bases between the two germline ends. In germline, CDR1 is MDHEN, CDR2 SYDVKM. This CDR3 spans 13 amino acids. The CDR3 sequence is CASRALFNTEAFF. CDR3 nucleotides: TGTGCCAGCAGAGCACTATTTAACACTGAAGCTTTCTTT.

A few counts support this clonotype. The chain joins TRBV7-3 to TRBJ2-5; D gene ambiguous. From germline, CDR1 is SGHTA and CDR2 FQGTGA. The CDR3 spans 15 residues. Trimming left V 4 bases short and J 4 bases short, with 16 bases between. The CDR3 region has the DNA TGTGCCAGCAGCTGGTCCGGGCTCGGTTCAGAGACCCAGTACTTC. Its protein product is CASSWSGLGSETQYF. The full variable domain, completed using reference TRBV7-3 and TRBJ2-5, is GAGVSQTPSNKVTEKGKYVELRCDPISGHTALYWYRQSLGQGPEFLIYFQGTGAADDSGLPNDRFFAVRPEGSVSTLKIQRTERGDSAVYLCASSWSGLGSETQYFGPGTRLLVL.

J is TRBJ2-4 and V is TRBV7-3; D perhaps matches TRBD1 (6 bases). Trimming cost V 5 bases and J 0 bases, with 14 bases left between them. Germline assignment: CDR1 SGHTA and CDR2 FQGTGA. The CDR3 consists of 16 residues. The CDR3, as DNA: TGTGCCAGCAGCCCCCGACAGGAAGTAGCCAAAAACATTCAGTACTTC. Its translation: CASSPRQEVAKNIQYF. The whole variable domain, filled in from reference TRBV7-3 and TRBJ2-4, reads GAGVSQTPSNKVTEKGKYVELRCDPISGHTALYWYRQSLGQGPEFLIYFQGTGAADDSGLPNDRFFAVRPEGSVSTLKIQRTERGDSAVYLCASSPRQEVAKNIQYFGAGTRLSVL.